The clone carrying this T cell receptor beta chain was counted a single time. Its matching antigen is unknown. The germline gene is not matched at one end of the junction; a read error may be the cause. This specimen comes from a study of tumor-infiltrating lymphocytes in primary liver carcinoma. Study overall: The neoplasms were of stage T1-T3 N0M0, with dimensions of about 4.2 to 11 cm across.

From unsorted bulk tissue weighing roughly 17-34 mg, DNA and RNA were co-extracted. The CDR3 has 16 residues. Germline V gene sequence: CDR1 LGHNA, CDR2 YSLEER. Total RNA (around 0.45 ug) served as template for TCR beta cDNA synthesis primed by a constant-region primer. Generation of the TCR beta libraries relied on three nested multiplex PCR rounds using slightly modified ARM-PCR. PCR rounds one and two used TRBV1-TRBV30 forward primers with a C-beta reverse primer for around 9 cycles each. One entry per CDR3 protein, called by TCRdb with MiXCR from the multiplex PCR reads. The data show 20,000 or so distinct CDR3 sequences, around 80% seen once. Overall study results and limits: Tumor-blood pairs (like tumor-adjacent pairs) overlapped less than tumor region pairs did. Tumors reached a significantly greater top-250-clone fraction than blood did (p = 0.039).

This rearrangement joins TRBV4-3 to TRBJ2-1; D possibly corresponds to TRBD2 (6 bases). The source of this sequence is a woman aged 30 to 39 with primary liver carcinoma and hepatitis B virus infection. Sequenced material: liver tumor tissue from sampling region 2. Subset meaning: tumor region T2, inferior pole. The CDR3 reads CASCQNVPGARDEQFF. The CDR3 nucleotides are TGTGCCAGCTGCCAAAACGTACCGGGAGCCAGAGATGAGCAGTTCTTC.